What follows are 30 T cell receptor beta chains derived from one specimen sequenced in a study of spatial heterogeneity in lung cancer. From the 5' RACE reads, TCRdb called clonotypes with MiXCR, one entry per CDR3 protein. There are approximately 11,000 distinct CDR3 sequences in the sample; approximately 4% occur only once, and over 6.5% lies in the top ten. The time point here: sample taken at primary tumor resection. Unsorted whole RNA from tumor, nontumor lung or frozen PBMC underwent sequencing. Sequencing was performed on normal lung tissue next to the tumor, taken at surgery. Receptors were obtained from a male donor with early-stage non-small cell lung cancer.

This clonotype is judged medium-sized. A library prepared for alpha chains yielded this beta chain as an off-target read; its size is of little meaning. This chain connects TRBV6-6 to TRBJ2-1, with a tentative D call TRBD1 (5 bases). Trimming shortened V by 5 bases and J by 8 bases, and 13 bases separated the two germline ends. Germline V gene lookup returns CDR1 MNHNY and CDR2 SVGAGI (reference sequence). CDR3 length: 13 residues. Written as DNA, the CDR3 is TGTGCCAGCAGTCCCCGTCTAGGGGATGAGCAGTTCTTC. The encoded protein is CASSPRLGDEQFF.

This clonotype was observed many times. The size of this beta chain means little, since it is a stray read in a library made for alpha chains. The chain couples TRBV6-5 to TRBJ2-3, with 10 bases matching TRBD1. CDR3 size: 16 residues. Looked up from germline, CDR1 is MNHEY and CDR2 is SVGAGI. The V and J ends lost 5 bases and 5 bases, in that order; junction bases with no gene match: 10. CDR3 DNA: TGTGCCAGCAGTCTTGGGACAGGGGATATGAGAGATACGCAGTATTTT. Translating it yields CASSLGTGDMRDTQYF.

This clonotype was seen a few times. The size of this beta chain means little, since it is a stray read in a library made for alpha chains. The chain links TRBV29-1 to TRBJ1-1; no firm D call. Germline V lookup: CDR1 SQVTM, CDR2 ANQGSEA. This CDR3 is built from 11 residues. With 7 bases removed from V and 0 bases from J, the gap between germline ends came to 6 bases. DNA for the CDR3: TGCAGCGGTATTCTGAACACTGAAGCTTTCTTT. Translation: CSGILNTEAFF. Combining the CDR3 with reference TRBV29-1 and TRBJ1-1 gives the whole variable domain SAVISQKPSRDICQRGTSLTIQCQVDSQVTMMFWYRQQPGQSLTLIATANQGSEATYESGFVIDKFPISRPNLTFSTLTVSNMSPEDSSIYLCSGILNTEAFFGQGTRLTVV.

This clonotype was found many times. As an off-target read in a library built for alpha chains, this beta chain has a frequency of little significance. The V gene is TRBV19, the J gene TRBJ2-5, with TRBD2 identical over 9 bases. This CDR3 has 17 residues. V shed 3 bases and J 1 base; nucleotides not matched to a gene: 9. The germline gives CDR1 LNHDA, CDR2 SQIVND (reference sequence). DNA for the CDR3: TGTGCCAGTAGTATCGACCTCCTAGCGGGGAGCCAAGAGACCCAGTACTTC. Residues: CASSIDLLAGSQETQYF.

At least ten counts were recorded for this clonotype. A library prepared for alpha chains yielded this beta chain as an off-target read; its size is of little meaning. CDR3 loop: CSARGENVWGIETQYF. In DNA form, the CDR3 reads TGCAGTGCTAGGGGCGAGAACGTTTGGGGCATCGAGACCCAGTACTTC. The genes are TRBV20-1 and TRBJ2-5, with TRBD1 as a possible D gene (5 bases). The CDR3 runs to 16 residues. Trimming pared 3 bases from V and 5 bases from J, leaving 22 bases between. Germline V gives CDR1 DFQATT, CDR2 SNEGSKA (reference sequence).

Remarks on this clonotype: This beta chain turned up in a library designed for alpha chains; as an off-target read, its abundance says little. The chain recombines TRBV29-1 with TRBJ2-7; D gene uncertain. The germline gives CDR1 SQVTM, CDR2 ANQGSEA. The CDR3 has 14 amino acids. V was cut by 0 bases and J by 1 base, with 10 bases left in between. Here the CDR3 DNA reads TGCAGCGTTGAAGACCGAGGACGGTCCTACGAGCAGTACTTC. This sequence encodes CSVEDRGRSYEQYF.

As for this clonotype: This beta chain appears as a stray read in a library generated for alpha chains; its size is not informative. The gene calls are TRBV6-6 and TRBJ1-1; D uncertain. CDR1 and CDR2 (germline): MNHNY, SVGAGI (reference sequence). Deletions cut 7 bases from V and 1 base from J, with 16 bases between. The CDR3 contains 15 residues. CDR3 amino acids: CASTPPTWTNTEAFF. CDR3 sequence (DNA): TGTGCCAGCACCCCCCCGACATGGACGAACACTGAAGCTTTCTTT.

This clonotype was seen at least ten times. This beta chain lies outside the target of a library built for alpha chains; its clone size means little. The chain recombines TRBV7-3 with TRBJ1-6; no reliable D call. The CDR3 length is 16 residues. CDR1 is SGHTA and CDR2 is FQGTGA in the germline V gene. The ends were cut back, 0 bases at V and 7 bases at J, with 13 bases in the middle. The CDR3 reads CASSLTRDAGNSPLHF. The CDR3 DNA follows: TGTGCCAGCAGCTTAACGCGTGACGCTGGAAATTCACCCCTCCACTTT.

At least ten counts were recorded for this clonotype. Since it is a stray read in a library aimed at alpha chains, this beta chain has a size that is not meaningful. The chain links TRBV5-1 to TRBJ2-1; the match to TRBD2 covers 12 bases. The CDR3 sequence is 17 residues long. With 4 bases clipped from V and 0 bases from J, the junction kept 5 bases outside the gene matches. Germline values: CDR1 SGHRS, CDR2 YFSETQ. CDR3 sequence: CASSGGLAGSSYNEQFF. The CDR3 DNA sequence: TGCGCCAGCAGCGGCGGACTAGCGGGGAGCTCCTACAATGAGCAGTTCTTC. Full variable domain (remainder filled in from reference TRBV5-1 and TRBJ2-1): KAGVTQTPRYLIKTRGQQVTLSCSPISGHRSVSWYQQTPGQGLQFLFEYFSETQRNKGNFPGRFSGRQFSNSRSEMNVSTLELGDSALYLCASSGGLAGSSYNEQFFGPGTRLTVL.

The table lists this clonotype with many counts. With the library built for alpha chains, this beta chain is off target and its frequency is not meaningful. The rearrangement links TRBV3-1 to TRBJ2-1; 9 nucleotides agree with TRBD1. V was clipped by 1 base and J by 5 bases; unmatched bases: 3. The germline V gene encodes CDR1 LGHDT and CDR2 YNNKEL (reference sequence). CDR3 size: 15 residues. Here the CDR3 DNA reads TGTGCCAGCAGCCAAGGGGACAGGGTCCACAATGAGCAGTTCTTC. Translation gives CASSQGDRVHNEQFF.

There are a few counts of this clonotype. Little can be read into the size of this beta chain, an off-target read in a library designed for alpha chains. This chain joins TRBV28 and TRBJ1-1, with D perhaps matching TRBD1 (5 bases). From germline, CDR1 is MDHEN and CDR2 SYDVKM. This CDR3 is 11 amino acids long. Trimming removed 7 bases from V and 8 bases from J, with 11 bases in between. The CDR3 DNA is TGTGCCAGCATCCTCCAGGGAGAAGCTTTCTTT. Translation gives CASILQGEAFF.

Turning to this clonotype: In a library made to pick up alpha chains, this beta chain is a stray read with a size that means little. The chain is built from TRBV30 and TRBJ1-5; D is unclear. The CDR3 totals 12 residues. Germline V gives CDR1 GTSNPN, CDR2 SVGIG (reference sequence). V lost 3 bases and J lost 4, with 7 bases in between. Here the CDR3 DNA reads TGTGCCTGGAGCTGGATGAATCAGCCCCAGCATTTT. Its protein product is CAWSWMNQPQHF. The entire variable domain, with the rest obtained from reference TRBV30 and TRBJ1-5, is as follows: SQTIHQWPATLVQPVGSPLSLECTVEGTSNPNLYWYRQAAGRGLQLLFYSVGIGQISSEVPQNLSASRPQDRQFILSSKKLLLSDSGFYLCAWSWMNQPQHFGDGTRLSIL.

This clonotype was seen at least ten times. The size of this beta chain means little, since it is a stray read in a library made for alpha chains. This chain uses TRBV6-2 or TRBV6-3 with TRBJ2-5, with TRBD2 matching over 14 bases. The CDR3 length is 16 residues. Germline CDR1 reads MNHEY; CDR2 reads SVGEGT. The ends lost 5 bases at V and 4 bases at J; junction bases unmatched: 6. CDR3 DNA sequence: TGTGCCAGCAGTAGGGGGACTAGCGGGAGAGGAGAGACCCAGTACTTC. Protein product: CASSRGTSGRGETQYF.

This clonotype was counted many times. The library was prepared for alpha chains; this beta chain is a stray read, so its frequency means little. The rearrangement links TRBV7-2 to TRBJ2-7, with a weak D call TRBD1 (6 bases). This CDR3 is built from 17 residues. The V end was cut by 0 bases, the J end by 2 bases, with 17 bases between. The V gene's germline CDR1 is SGHTA and CDR2 FQGNSA. The CDR3 sequence: CASSLAHGQPTTYEQYF. For the CDR3, the DNA is TGTGCCAGCAGCTTAGCGCACGGACAGCCCACCACCTACGAGCAGTACTTC.

By share, this clonotype ranks as medium-sized. This beta chain came through as a stray read in a library set up for alpha chains, and its size says little. CDR3 sequence (DNA): TGTGCCAGCAGCCGAACACAAAAAGAGACCCAGTACTTC. Protein product: CASSRTQKETQYF. This chain links TRBV9 with TRBJ2-5; D uncertain. This CDR3 contains 13 residues. Germline CDR1 SGDLS, CDR2 YYNGEE. Trimming stripped 4 bases from V and 3 bases from J, with 10 bases between.

This clonotype appeared many times. This beta chain is an off-target read within a library intended for alpha chains, so its frequency means little. V gene TRBV6-4 combines with J gene TRBJ2-4; no reliable D call. From germline, CDR1 is MRHNA and CDR2 SNTAGT. The ends were cut back, 10 bases at V and 7 bases at J, with 5 bases in the middle. This CDR3 contains 9 residues. The chain's CDR3 is CATLNIQYF. In DNA, the CDR3 is TGTGCCACCTTGAACATTCAGTACTTC.

This clonotype was recorded at least ten times. This beta chain is an off-target read within a library intended for alpha chains, so its frequency means little. The chain has TRBV15 and TRBJ2-5; perhaps TRBD1 as D (6 bases). The CDR3 is 14 residues long. The ends were cut back, 5 bases at V and 4 bases at J, with 14 bases in the middle. Germline V lookup: CDR1 LNHNV, CDR2 YYDKDF (reference sequence). The CDR3 nucleotides read TGTGCCACCAGCGTTCTACAGGGTGTAGAGACCCAGTACTTC. Translation: CATSVLQGVETQYF.

A remark on this clonotype: This beta chain is off target for a library built for alpha chains, so its abundance means little. The chain joins TRBV6-1 to TRBJ1-2, with 7 bases lining up with TRBD1. Germline CDR1 reads MNHNS; CDR2 reads SASEGT. V lost 7 bases and J lost 7; bases outside the gene matches: 12. The length of the CDR3 is 14 residues. The CDR3 region is CASIMRDREAGYTF. CDR3 nucleotide sequence: TGTGCCAGCATCATGCGAGACAGGGAGGCTGGCTACACCTTC.

This clonotype has a count of ten or more. This beta chain lies outside the target of a library built for alpha chains; its clone size means little. The rearrangement uses TRBV7-9 and TRBJ1-1, with D tentatively TRBD1 (5 bases). This CDR3 is 14 amino acids long. CDR1 is SEHNR and CDR2 is FQNEAQ in the germline V gene (reference sequence). V was cut by 8 bases and J by 3 bases, with 16 bases left in between. CDR3 nucleotide sequence: TGTGCCAGCCAAGGGACCCCCAGATACACTGAAGCTTTCTTT. Translation gives CASQGTPRYTEAFF.

This clonotype was observed a few times. This beta chain is an unintended read in a library built for alpha chains; its size means little. The chain is built from TRBV3-1 and TRBJ2-7; a weak D match, TRBD1 (6 bases). Trimming stripped 7 bases from V and 0 bases from J, with 13 bases between. Per germline, CDR1 LGHDT and CDR2 YNNKEL (reference sequence). The CDR3 sequence is 14 residues long. The CDR3 region has the DNA TGTGCCAGCATGCCACAGGGAATCTCCTACGAGCAGTACTTC. It encodes CASMPQGISYEQYF.

This clonotype was counted at least ten times. This beta chain turned up in a library designed for alpha chains; as an off-target read, its abundance says little. The rearrangement links TRBV5-1 to TRBJ2-1; the D gene is possibly TRBD2 (6 bases). In germline, CDR1 is SGHRS, CDR2 YFSETQ. Between the trimmed V and J ends, which lost 0 bases and 8 bases, there was a span of 12 bases. The CDR3 totals 14 residues. For the CDR3, the DNA is TGCGCCAGCAGCTTGGTTGGGACTCTGCATGAGCAGTTCTTC. Translating it yields CASSLVGTLHEQFF.

On this clonotype: The library was designed around alpha chains, so this beta chain is a stray read whose abundance carries little weight. CDR3: CASSEELAGWYTGELFF. The CDR3 DNA reads TGTGCCAGCAGTGAAGAACTAGCGGGGTGGTATACCGGGGAGCTGTTTTTT. The chain links TRBV6-1 to TRBJ2-2; 10 nucleotides line up with TRBD2. Trimming removed 1 base from V and 5 bases from J; junction bases left unmatched: 7. The CDR3 extends over 17 amino acids. Per germline, CDR1 MNHNS and CDR2 SASEGT.

This clonotype was seen repeatedly, ten times or more. For a library built for alpha chains, this beta chain is a stray read; little rests on its size. The chain recombines TRBV5-1 with TRBJ1-1; 9 nucleotides align to TRBD1. The J segment lost 5 bases and the V segment lost 6 bases, leaving 20 bases of the junction unmatched. Germline CDR1 is SGHRS and CDR2 is YFSETQ. The CDR3 sequence is 18 residues long. CDR3 DNA sequence: TGCGCCAGCACCGATATCCCGGAGGACAGGGGAGAAGATACTGAAGCTTTCTTT. Translated: CASTDIPEDRGEDTEAFF.

In its sample, this clonotype ranks as medium-sized. The library was designed around alpha chains, so this beta chain is a stray read whose abundance carries little weight. This rearrangement joins TRBV12-3 or TRBV12-4 to TRBJ1-5; D not resolved. V lost 2 bases, J lost 2 bases, and 4 bases lay in between. The CDR3 is 13 amino acids. The CDR3 coding sequence is TGTGCCAGCAGTTTACGGGGCAATCAGCCCCAGCATTTT. Translation gives CASSLRGNQPQHF.

This clonotype came up a few times. This beta chain is a stray sequence in a library constructed for alpha chains; its clone size is not meaningful. V is TRBV10-3 and J is TRBJ2-7, with TRBD1 matching over 8 bases. Germline V CDR1 and CDR2: ENHRY, SYGVKD. V dropped 4 bases and J dropped 6; count of bases not matched to a gene: 5. The CDR3 loop spans 13 amino acids. CDR3 coding DNA: TGTGCCATCAGTGGTGATACAGGGGGCGAGCAGTACTTC. Translating gives CAISGDTGGEQYF.

At least ten counts were recorded for this clonotype. Because this beta chain is a stray read in a library intended to capture alpha chains, its abundance should not be given much weight. The V gene is TRBV29-1, the J gene TRBJ2-5; TRBD2 agrees at 14 bases. CDR3 size: 15 residues. J lost 4 bases, V lost 6 bases, and 7 bases had no gene match. Germline lookup yields CDR1 SQVTM and CDR2 ANQGSEA. The CDR3 reads CSVEGTSGSGETQYF. The DNA of the CDR3 is TGCAGCGTGGAGGGGACTAGCGGGAGCGGAGAGACCCAGTACTTC.

In its sample, this clonotype was seen a few times. Since the library was made to target alpha chains, this beta chain is a stray read and its abundance is not meaningful. The chain is built from TRBV29-1 and TRBJ2-5; 9 bases align to TRBD2. J gave up 5 bases and V 3 bases, and 7 bases lay outside the gene matches. This CDR3 has 14 amino acids. The germline gives CDR1 SQVTM, CDR2 ANQGSEA. The CDR3 region is CSVDGSAGGETQYF. In nucleotides, the CDR3 is TGCAGCGTTGATGGCTCGGCGGGAGGGGAGACCCAGTACTTC.

This clonotype was detected a few times. Little can be read into the size of this beta chain, an off-target read in a library designed for alpha chains. The chain recombines TRBV6-2 or TRBV6-3 with TRBJ2-2; 11 nucleotides agree with TRBD2. Germline V lookup: CDR1 MNHEY, CDR2 SVGEGT. V gave up 0 bases and J gave up 7 bases; unmatched junction bases: 7. This CDR3 has 17 residues. CDR3 bases: TGTGCCAGCAGTTACTCGAATCTAGCGGGAGGAGTCGGGGAGCTGTTTTTT. It codes for CASSYSNLAGGVGELFF.

This clonotype was observed many times. This beta chain slipped into a library made for alpha chains as a stray read, so its size is not meaningful. The chain employs TRBV28 and TRBJ1-2, with 7 bases identical to TRBD1. This CDR3 contains 13 residues. Looked up from germline, CDR1 is MDHEN and CDR2 is SYDVKM. V was pared by 5 bases and J by 4 bases, with 4 bases of the junction left unmatched. CDR3 nucleotide sequence: TGTGCCAGCAGTCCGGGACAGACCTATGGCTACACCTTC. Amino acids: CASSPGQTYGYTF.

This clonotype was recorded at least ten times. This beta chain is a stray sequence in a library constructed for alpha chains; its clone size is not meaningful. The chain recombines TRBV29-1 with TRBJ2-6; 7 bases agree with TRBD1. Germline assignment: CDR1 SQVTM and CDR2 ANQGSEA. The CDR3 covers 17 residues. Unmatched junction bases numbered 11, after V lost 5 bases and J lost 1 base. The CDR3 nucleotides read TGCAGCGTTAAAAATCGGGACAGTTCTTCTGGGGCCAACGTCCTGACTTTC. Translating it yields CSVKNRDSSSGANVLTF.